This entry concerns a single TCR beta chain. The CDR3 is made up of 22 amino acids. V dropped 3 bases and J dropped 9; count of bases not matched to a gene: 23. Per germline, CDR1 LGHDT and CDR2 YNNKEL (reference sequence). Libraries were prepared by immunoSEQ multiplex PCR; TCRdb keeps only in-frame clonotypes and omits some of them. Among 100,000 to 150,000 clones, around 76% were seen once, and the ten largest hold 2.3%. These data are taken from a study of blood T cell repertoires in COVID-19. About the study: The United States, Italy and Spain supplied acute and convalescent COVID-19 samples. Nucleic acid was either cDNA or gDNA, and it came from T cells, B-cell-depleted T cells, or PBMCs.

Specimen: peripheral blood. The receptor comes from a man between 65 and 85 years old with acute or convalescent COVID-19. The chain employs TRBV3-1 (or the pseudogene TRBV3-2) and TRBJ2-1, with 16 nucleotides matching TRBD2. For the CDR3, the DNA is TGTGCCAGCAGCCAGGAAAGAGCCGGGACTAGCGGGGGGGGATCCCCCTTGGGTGAGCAGTTCTTC. Translation gives CASSQERAGTSGGGSPLGEQFF.